This T cell receptor beta chain was captured in a study of blood T cell repertoires in COVID-19. Donors were grouped by their self-reported clinical history. Cohort 3 recovery required two negative PCRs, clearance, or symptom resolution. The CDR3 sequence is 16 residues long. Germline loops: CDR1 SGHTS, CDR2 YDEGEE. Trimming removed 4 bases from V and 3 bases from J; junction bases left unmatched: 9. In the original processing: How many nucleated cells were present was estimated from reference gene primer amplification. Assay: immunoSEQ multiplex PCR; the TCRdb copy retains only in-frame clones and omits some. V and J calls and clone size are given by that table; D and trimming were obtained from the DNA. The sample gives approximately 210,000 clones, just under 85% of which show up once; 15% is in the top ten.

Source material: PBMCs or T cells enriched from blood (not recorded which). This receptor was obtained from a man between 35 and 55 years old who had recovered from COVID-19. The rearrangement uses TRBV5-8 and TRBJ1-3, with 8 bases aligning to TRBD1. The CDR3, as DNA: TGTGCCAGCAGCGTGATACAGGGGGTTGGTGGAAACACCATATATTTT. Translation: CASSVIQGVGGNTIYF. Full variable domain (outside the CDR3, taken from reference TRBV5-8 and TRBJ1-3): EAGVTQSPTHLIKTRGQQATLRCSPISGHTSVYWYQQALGLGLQFLLWYDEGEERNRGNFPPRFSGRQFPNYSSELNVNALELEDSALYLCASSVIQGVGGNTIYFGEGSWLTVV.